These T cell receptor beta chains were read from a single sample in a study of blood T cell repertoires in COVID-19. The table came from immunoSEQ multiplex PCR; TCRdb's copy has only in-frame clones and leaves some out. The sample comprises 300,000 to 400,000 clones, roughly 84% of which are singletons, and approximately 0.93% rests with the top ten. Source material: PBMCs or T cells enriched from blood (not recorded which). These receptors all come from a woman aged 25-40 years who had recovered from COVID-19. Both conserved end residues are part of each CDR3. A D gene is named only where the DNA matches it firmly. Clone size is shown for a subset of rows, as once, few, many or a class of expanded clone.

j_call d_call clone_size cdr3_length v_call cdr3_nt cdr3_aa
TRBJ2-5 TRBD1 - 13 TRBV9 TGTGCCAGCAGCGTAGGACAGGGGGCGACCCAGTACTTC CASSVGQGATQYF
TRBJ2-5 - - 16 TRBV24-1 TGTGCCACCAGTGATTACCGGGCCGCGGGACAAGAGACCCAGTACTTC CATSDYRAAGQETQYF
TRBJ2-5 - - 17 TRBV9 TGTGCCAGCAGCGTAGAATCCACAGGGAGGGGTCGAGAGACCCAGTACTTC CASSVESTGRGRETQYF
TRBJ2-4 TRBD1 - 17 TRBV5-1 TGCGCCAGCAGCCTAACGACAGGACAGGGTACCAAAAACATTCAGTACTTC CASSLTTGQGTKNIQYF
TRBJ2-7 - - 12 TRBV29-1 TGCAGCGTTGATCTGGGGCTCGACGAGCAGTACTTC CSVDLGLDEQYF
TRBJ1-6 TRBD1 - 18 TRBV9 TGTGCCAGCAGCGTAGCTACGGGGGCAGGGGGTCGGTATTCACCCCTCCACTTT CASSVATGAGGRYSPLHF
TRBJ1-6 - once 17 TRBV4-3 TGCGCCAGCAGCCAAGAGGCCCGGAAGGTGGAGGATTCACCCCTCCACTTT CASSQEARKVEDSPLHF
TRBJ2-5 TRBD2 - 17 TRBV6-1 TGTGCCAGCAGTGAAGCGTTTAGCGGGTCGAGGAAAGAGACCCAGTACTTC CASSEAFSGSRKETQYF
TRBJ1-6 - - 13 TRBV15 TGTGCCACCAGCAGCCTTCGAGGTTCACCCCTCCACTTT CATSSLRGSPLHF
TRBJ1-2 - - 15 TRBV7-9 TGTGCCAGCAGCTTAGCGCTGGGGGGTTCCTATGGCTACACCTTC CASSLALGGSYGYTF
TRBJ1-3 - - 14 TRBV18 TGTGCCAGCTCACCATCGGACACCGGAAACACCATATATTTT CASSPSDTGNTIYF
TRBJ2-3 - once 17 TRBV7-8 TGTGCCAGCAGCTTAAATCCCGCGACAGCCCATTTTGGTACGCAGTATTTT CASSLNPATAHFGTQYF
TRBJ2-1 TRBD2 - 14 TRBV10-3 TGTGCCATTAGTAGCGGGGGAAATAGCAATGAGCAGTTCTTC CAISSGGNSNEQFF
TRBJ2-7 TRBD2 - 17 TRBV18 TGTGCCAGCTCACCATCCCCTATAGCGGGGGCCTCCTACGAGCAGTACTTC CASSPSPIAGASYEQYF
TRBJ2-3 - - 15 TRBV6-2/TRBV6-3 TGTGCCAGCAGTGGGACGGGACTGCGCACAGATACGCAGTATTTT CASSGTGLRTDTQYF
TRBJ2-7 TRBD2 - 16 TRBV6-2/TRBV6-3 TGTGCCAGCAGTTACCCGACTAGCGGGGGCCTCTACGAGCAGTACTTC CASSYPTSGGLYEQYF
TRBJ2-5 TRBD2 - 15 TRBV11-2 TGTGCCAGCAGCTCTCAGGGACTAGCCCAAGAGACCCAGTACTTC CASSSQGLAQETQYF
TRBJ2-1 TRBD2 - 15 TRBV6-1 TGTGCCAGCAGTGAAGGGGCTAGCGGGGGTAATGAGCAGTTCTTC CASSEGASGGNEQFF
TRBJ2-6 - - 17 TRBV4-2 TGTGCCAGCAGCCCACGGACTGAATCGGCTGGGGCCAACGTCCTGACTTTC CASSPRTESAGANVLTF
TRBJ1-1 - - 13 TRBV19 TGTGCCATCTCCCCGGGGAAGGGCACTGAAGCTTTCTTT CAISPGKGTEAFF
TRBJ1-1 - - 15 TRBV25-1 TGTGCCAGCAGTGCAAAGACTCTTTTGAACACTGAAGCTTTCTTT CASSAKTLLNTEAFF
TRBJ2-3 TRBD1 once 12 TRBV9 TGTGCCAGCAGCGGCCGGGACAGGGCAGAGTATTTT CASSGRDRAEYF
TRBJ2-4 - - 13 TRBV6-5 TGTGCCAGCCCGACAGTTAGGAAAAACATTCAGTACTTC CASPTVRKNIQYF
TRBJ2-5 - - 16 TRBV5-1 TGCGCCAGCAGCTTGGAGAGACAGCGATCGTACGAGACCCAGTACTTC CASSLERQRSYETQYF
TRBJ1-1 TRBD1 few 18 TRBV13 TGTGCCAGCAGCAGCGCCGGGACAGGGGGCAAGTTGAGCGCTGAAGCTTTCTTT CASSSAGTGGKLSAEAFF
TRBJ1-3 TRBD1 - 16 TRBV18 TGTGCCAGCTCACCATTAGGACAGGGAAGAGGAAACACCATATATTTT CASSPLGQGRGNTIYF
TRBJ2-7 TRBD1 - 13 TRBV28 TGTGCCAGCAGGGGACAGTCCGCCTACGAGCAGTACTTC CASRGQSAYEQYF
TRBJ1-5 - - 15 TRBV15 TGTGCCACCAGATCCCCCGGACCAGGGAATCAGCCCCAGCATTTT CATRSPGPGNQPQHF
TRBJ1-3 - - 16 TRBV9 TGTGCCAGCAGCGTAGCGGGGGGGGCAGGTGGAAACACCATATATTTT CASSVAGGAGGNTIYF
TRBJ2-7 TRBD1 - 17 TRBV7-2 TGTGCCAGCAGCCCGGGGACAGGGGGCTTGAAATCCTACGAGCAGTACTTC CASSPGTGGLKSYEQYF
TRBJ1-3 - - 15 TRBV4-1 TGCGCCAGCAGCCAAGGGTCGACAGCCGCTAAAACCATATATTTT CASSQGSTAAKTIYF
TRBJ2-1 TRBD1 - 16 TRBV13 TGTGCCAGCAGCTTAGGCGACAGGGTGGGGGACAATGAGCAGTTCTTC CASSLGDRVGDNEQFF
TRBJ1-1 TRBD1 - 15 TRBV7-2 TGTGCCAGCAGCAGGGACAGGCTGGGGGCCACTGAAGCTTTCTTT CASSRDRLGATEAFF
TRBJ1-2 TRBD1 - 16 TRBV7-9 TGTGCCAGCAGCTTAGCGGGGACAGGGGGCTACTATGGCTACACCTTC CASSLAGTGGYYGYTF
TRBJ1-3 - - 15 TRBV19 TGTGCCACCGCCGACCCAGGTAACTCTGGAAACACCATATATTTT CATADPGNSGNTIYF
TRBJ1-5 TRBD1 - 15 TRBV19 TGTGCCAGCAAGACAGGGGGGAATAGCAATCAGCCCCAGCATTTT CASKTGGNSNQPQHF
TRBJ2-7 TRBD2 - 14 TRBV7-2 TGTGCCAGCAGCTTGACTAGCGGGTTGTACGAGCAGTACTTC CASSLTSGLYEQYF
TRBJ2-7 - many 18 TRBV7-2 TGTGCCAGCAGCTTAGGTCGTGGGGCGGACTATCAGGTCTACGAGCAGTACTTC CASSLGRGADYQVYEQYF
TRBJ2-2 - - 14 TRBV2 TGTGCCAGCAGTGCCCAGGGATGGAGCGGGGAGCTGTTTTTT CASSAQGWSGELFF
TRBJ2-5 - - 15 TRBV18 TGTGCCAGCTCACCACGCTGGGGGGACCAAGAGACCCAGTACTTC CASSPRWGDQETQYF
TRBJ1-1 TRBD1 - 17 TRBV27 TGTGCCAGCATGGGGGGACAGGGGAGGGAGAGGAACACTGAAGCTTTCTTT CASMGGQGRERNTEAFF
TRBJ1-2 TRBD1 - 15 TRBV19 TGTGCCAGTAGGGAACAGGGGGCCAGCGACTATGGCTACACCTTC CASREQGASDYGYTF
TRBJ1-2 - - 13 TRBV28 TGTGCCAGCAGTAAAGCGACAGGCCTTGGCTACACCTTC CASSKATGLGYTF
TRBJ1-1 - - 13 TRBV3-1/TRBV3-2 TGTGCCAGCAGCCAAGGTTCGGGGACTGAAGCTTTCTTT CASSQGSGTEAFF
TRBJ1-2 - - 13 TRBV12-3/TRBV12-4 TGTGCCAGCAGTTTGACAACTAACTATGGCTACACCTTC CASSLTTNYGYTF
TRBJ2-4 TRBD1 - 13 TRBV18 TGTGCCAGCTCTTCGGACAGGGTGTACATTCAGTACTTC CASSSDRVYIQYF
TRBJ2-1 TRBD2 - 17 TRBV19 TGTGCCAGTAGTCGGCTAGCGGGGGGGAGCTCCTACAATGAGCAGTTCTTC CASSRLAGGSSYNEQFF
TRBJ1-6 TRBD1 - 16 TRBV27 TGTGCCAGCAGTTGGCAAGGACAGGCGGCTGAATTCCCCCTCCACTTT CASSWQGQAAEFPLHF
TRBJ1-1 - - 13 TRBV6-1 TGTGCCAGCAGTGACAGAAGAAACACTGAAGCTTTCTTT CASSDRRNTEAFF
TRBJ1-1 - - 12 TRBV12-5 TGTGCTAGTGGTTCCTCGAACACTGAAGCTTTCTTT CASGSSNTEAFF
TRBJ1-2 TRBD1 - 14 TRBV6-5 TGTGCCAGCAGTAACTACCGGGACAGTTATGGCTACACCTTC CASSNYRDSYGYTF
TRBJ2-2 - - 14 TRBV5-6 TGTGCCAGCAGCCGCGGGACGAACACCGGGGAGCTGTTTTTT CASSRGTNTGELFF
TRBJ1-3 - - 14 TRBV11-2 TGTGCCAGCAGCCCCGCGGGCTCTGGAAACACCATATATTTT CASSPAGSGNTIYF
TRBJ2-1 - - 13 TRBV6-5 TGTGCCAGCAGTATTCTAGGTTCCGATGAGCAGTTCTTC CASSILGSDEQFF